This T cell receptor (beta chain) is drawn from a study of blood T cell repertoires in COVID-19. Study overall: Samples representing acute and convalescent COVID-19 were sourced from the United States, Italy and Spain. The cDNA or gDNA used as material had been derived from T cells, B-cell-depleted T cells, or PBMCs.

The CDR3 length is 13 residues. V shed 1 base and J shed 4 bases, with 5 bases lying between them. Germline V lookup: CDR1 SEHNR, CDR2 FQNEAQ (reference sequence). This clone has a handful of counts. In the authors' workflow: Amplification with reference gene primers provided the estimates of nucleated cell counts. Repertoires were generated with immunoSEQ multiplex PCR, while TCRdb's copy carries only in-frame clones and drops some. V, J and clone size are taken as reported in that table, and D and trimming were inferred from the DNA itself. Of roughly 100,000 clones listed, roughly 92% were seen once; the top ten hold more than 1.5%.

The sequencing sample was made of peripheral blood. V is TRBV7-9 and J is TRBJ1-3; D not certain. This clonotype originated in a woman aged 45 to 65 with COVID-19, enrolled during active disease. CDR3 coding DNA: TGTGCCAGCAGCTTAGGAGGGGGAAACACCATATATTTT. Encoded protein: CASSLGGGNTIYF.